This TCR beta chain originates from a study of tumor and adjacent non-tumor tissue in lung cancer. Study-wide context: On average, productive TCRbeta reads reached some 4.4 million per sample.

The template was RNA from unsorted bulk tissue. This non-tumor lung sample came from over 3 cm beyond the tumor edge. Study outcomes and limitations: Normal lung showed higher cumulative top 100 clone frequency than tumor. Compared with tumor, normal lung showed significantly lower TCR diversity.

A modified ARM-PCR protocol with three rounds of nested PCR amplified TCRbeta. TCRdb called the multiplex PCR reads again in MiXCR, with one record for every CDR3 protein. Found here are around 74,000 distinct CDR3 sequences, roughly 75% of them singletons; the top ten hold approximately 30%. Turning to this clonotype: As yet, its antigen is unknown.

V was pared by 4 bases and J by 0 bases, with 12 bases of the junction left unmatched. The length of the CDR3 is 19 residues. The chain has TRBV12-3 or TRBV12-4 and TRBJ2-1; 10 bases are a match to TRBD2. Specimen: distant non-tumor lung tissue. The clonotype comes from a woman between 45 and 65 years old with non-small cell lung cancer. CDR3 amino acids: CASSSWKLAGSSSYNEQFF. DNA for the CDR3: TGTGCCAGCAGTTCGTGGAAACTAGCGGGATCGAGCTCCTACAATGAGCAGTTCTTC.